This paragraph reports one TCR beta chain. This PCR relied on a set of 60 Vbeta primers and 13 Jbeta primers. The assay was immunoSEQ multiplex PCR, and TCRdb's table has in-frame clones only and misses some. Of over 65,000 clones listed, roughly 75% were seen once; the top ten hold 2% to 2.5%. This entry belongs to a study of cytomegalovirus exposure and HLA in healthy donors. CDR1 is SNHLY and CDR2 is FYNNEI in the germline V gene. This CDR3 comprises 18 residues. The V and J ends lost 8 bases and 0 bases, in that order; junction bases with no gene match: 17. The sequence derives from a man aged 40-50 years in good health and CMV-seronegative. The chain links TRBV2 to TRBJ2-7; 9 bases map to TRBD2. The sample taken for sequencing was PBMCs. The CDR3 is CASHSGGPPSRSSYEQYF. CDR3 in DNA: TGTGCCAGCCACAGCGGGGGGCCTCCTTCCCGGAGCTCCTACGAGCAGTACTTC.